This T cell receptor beta chain was captured by sequencing in a study of blood T cell repertoires in COVID-19. For the study at large: The United States, Italy and Spain supplied acute and convalescent COVID-19 samples. In each case, the material was cDNA or gDNA derived from T cells, B-cell-depleted T cells, or PBMCs.

The table came from immunoSEQ multiplex PCR; TCRdb's copy has only in-frame clones and leaves some out. The sample contains 35,000 to 45,000 clones, 70% to 80% of which appear only once. Only a few counts were recorded for this clone. Germline CDR1 MNHEY, CDR2 SMNVEV (reference sequence). Trimming pared 3 bases from V and 5 bases from J, leaving 10 bases between. There are 13 residues in the CDR3. The sequence came from a man aged 55 to 69 with active COVID-19. V and J are TRBV27 and TRBJ1-1; tentative D call: TRBD1 (5 bases). Sequencing was performed on peripheral blood. The DNA for the CDR3 is TGTGCCAGCAGTTTGTTTGGACAAACTGAAGCTTTCTTT. Residues: CASSLFGQTEAFF.